A single sample is the source of the 24 T cell receptor beta chains below, sequenced in a study of human T cells and chemical hapten exposure. This sample's time point: patch test 2, 6 weeks after DPC sensitization. Specified treatment: therapeutic diphenylcyclopropenone sensitization with weekly scalp DPC. One entry per CDR3 protein results from TCRdb running MiXCR on the RACE reads. This sample has 75,000 to 100,000 distinct CDR3 sequences, with about 9% found just once. Sequenced here: whole blood, sampled in connection with sensitization to the hapten diphenylcyclopropenone (DPC). The receptor source for this set is a woman aged 40 to 55 with alopecia areata. Some clones in this sample may be carry-over from other donors' samples.

This clonotype has ten or more counts. This rearrangement joins TRBV6-2 or TRBV6-3 to TRBJ2-7; TRBD2 is a possible D gene (5 bases). Germline CDR1 MNHEY, CDR2 SVGEGT. The CDR3 covers 11 residues. V dropped 7 bases and J dropped 7 bases, with 11 bases sitting between them. CDR3 amino acids: CASKREGEQYF. CDR3 DNA sequence: TGTGCCAGCAAAAGAGAGGGAGAGCAGTACTTC.

This clonotype has a handful of counts. V and J are TRBV12-3 or TRBV12-4 and TRBJ2-7; a possible D gene is TRBD2 (6 bases). V was trimmed by 6 bases and J by 2 bases, leaving 8 bases between them. The CDR3 extends over 12 amino acids. The CDR3: CASRGGAYEQYF. The CDR3 nucleotides are TGTGCCAGCAGGGGGGGAGCCTACGAGCAGTACTTC.

This clonotype was seen at least ten times. The chain has TRBV28 and TRBJ2-5; 11 bases fit TRBD2. Germline values: CDR1 MDHEN, CDR2 SYDVKM. With 2 bases clipped from V and 2 bases from J, the junction kept 4 bases outside the gene matches. CDR3 size: 16 residues. CDR3 residues: CASSLGSGRAQETQYF. DNA of the CDR3: TGTGCCAGCAGTTTAGGTAGCGGGAGGGCACAAGAGACCCAGTACTTC. Complete variable domain (other parts from reference TRBV28 and TRBJ2-5): DVKVTQSSRYLVKRTGEKVFLECVQDMDHENMFWYRQDPGLGLRLIYFSYDVKMKEKGDIPEGYSVSREKKERFSLILESASTNQTSMYLCASSLGSGRAQETQYFGPGTRLLVL.

The rearrangement uses TRBV6-5 and TRBJ1-2, with a tentative D call TRBD1 (6 bases). The CDR3 runs to 13 residues. The germline V gene has CDR1 MNHEY and CDR2 SVGAGI. V lost 5 bases and J lost 4, with 11 bases in between. In nucleotides, the CDR3 is TGTGCCAGCAGTCCCGGACAGCTCTATGGCTACACCTTC. Translating it yields CASSPGQLYGYTF.

This clonotype has a single count. The V and J genes are TRBV28 and TRBJ2-7, with a possible D match to TRBD1 (6 bases). V dropped 5 bases and J dropped 9 bases, with 11 bases sitting between them. The germline V gene encodes CDR1 MDHEN and CDR2 SYDVKM. The CDR3 consists of 11 residues. CDR3 DNA: TGTGCCAGCAGTATCAGGGGACCGCAGTACTTC. Translated: CASSIRGPQYF.

Ten or more counts support this clonotype. V is TRBV27 and J is TRBJ1-1; 7 bases fit TRBD1. This CDR3 spans 17 amino acids. Germline V gene sequence: CDR1 MNHEY, CDR2 SMNVEV (reference sequence). J gave up 10 bases and V 3 bases, and 20 bases lay outside the gene matches. For the CDR3, the DNA is TGTGCCAGCAGTTTCCATAGCCCAACAGGGGAAGGTTCGAGAGCTTTCTTT. Amino acids: CASSFHSPTGEGSRAFF.

The chain joins TRBV28 to TRBJ2-7, with TRBD2 matching over 10 bases. V was clipped by 5 bases and J by 3 bases; unmatched bases: 4. CDR1 is MDHEN, CDR2 SYDVKM, per germline. The CDR3 spans 14 residues. In DNA form, the CDR3 reads TGTGCCAGCAGTCTAGCGGGAGTGGACTACGAGCAGTACTTC. It specifies CASSLAGVDYEQYF.

This clonotype was counted at least ten times. This chain links TRBV27 with TRBJ1-1; TRBD1 aligns across 8 bases. There are 15 residues in the CDR3. With V trimmed by 6 bases and J by 1 base, 7 bases remained unmatched. In germline, CDR1 is MNHEY, CDR2 SMNVEV (reference sequence). This CDR3 reads CASSPGGTGNTEAFF. The CDR3 DNA reads as TGTGCCAGCAGCCCTGGGGGGACAGGGAACACTGAAGCTTTCTTT.

This clonotype was detected ten times or more. The chain has TRBV4-1 and TRBJ1-6; 8 nucleotides line up with TRBD1. Per germline, CDR1 MGHRA and CDR2 YSYEKL. This CDR3 is 18 amino acids long. J lost 3 bases, V lost 1 base, and 8 bases had no gene match. The CDR3 region is CASSQGTQGADYNSPLHF. CDR3 coding DNA: TGCGCCAGCAGCCAAGGCACTCAGGGGGCCGACTATAATTCACCCCTCCACTTT.

The V call is TRBV7-6, the J call TRBJ2-1, with D maybe TRBD1 (7 bases). V lost 5 bases, J lost 0 bases, and 14 bases lay in between. Germline V gene lookup returns CDR1 SGHVS and CDR2 FNYEAQ. This CDR3 has 16 amino acids. This chain's CDR3 is CASSPYRGGSYNEQFF. CDR3 nucleotide sequence: TGTGCCAGCAGCCCGTACAGGGGAGGCTCCTACAATGAGCAGTTCTTC. The variable domain in full, completed from reference TRBV7-6 and TRBJ2-1, reads GAGVSQSPRYKVTKRGQDVALRCDPISGHVSLYWYRQALGQGPEFLTYFNYEAQQDKSGLPNDRFSAERPEGSISTLTIQRTEQRDSAMYRCASSPYRGGSYNEQFFGPGTRLTVL.

This clonotype has only a few counts. V is TRBV28 and J is TRBJ1-2, with D hard to call. V shed 10 bases and J shed 2 bases, with 11 bases lying between them. The CDR3 is 12 amino acids. Per germline, CDR1 MDHEN and CDR2 SYDVKM. This chain's CDR3 is CATWPGNYGYTF. CDR3 nucleotides: TGTGCCACCTGGCCGGGGAACTATGGCTACACCTTC.

The rearrangement links TRBV20-1 to TRBJ2-3, with 7 bases aligning to TRBD1. The germline CDR1 and CDR2 sequences are DFQATT and SNEGSKA (reference sequence). The CDR3 is made up of 12 amino acids. J gave up 4 bases and V 2 bases, and 0 bases lay outside the gene matches. DNA for the CDR3: TGCAGTGCTAGACAGGGGGCAGATACGCAGTATTTT. This encodes CSARQGADTQYF.

This clonotype was found a few times. The chain carries TRBV9 and TRBJ1-2, with TRBD1 matching 7 bases. The CDR3 is 13 residues long. V shed 0 bases, J shed 6 bases, and the junction held 2 bases outside the gene matches. CDR1 is SGDLS, CDR2 YYNGEE, per germline. The CDR3 spells CASSVEGQNGYTF. DNA for the CDR3: TGTGCCAGCAGCGTAGAGGGACAGAATGGCTACACCTTC.

The chain links TRBV28 to TRBJ2-5, with 10 bases aligning to TRBD2. Germline V gene lookup returns CDR1 MDHEN and CDR2 SYDVKM. This CDR3 has 17 residues. J was trimmed by 1 base and V by 3 bases; bases with no gene match: 8. The CDR3 spells CASSFGVSGRFQETQYF. The CDR3 nucleotides are TGTGCCAGCAGTTTCGGGGTTAGCGGGAGGTTCCAAGAGACCCAGTACTTC.

J is TRBJ2-1 and V is TRBV20-1, with D perhaps being TRBD1 or TRBD2 (5 bases each). Germline V gene sequence: CDR1 DFQATT, CDR2 SNEGSKA (reference sequence). Trimming shortened V by 7 bases and J by 0 bases, and 13 bases separated the two germline ends. This CDR3 has 14 residues. This CDR3 is CSGAGASSYNEQFF. In DNA form, the CDR3 reads TGCAGTGGTGCCGGGGCCAGCTCCTACAATGAGCAGTTCTTC.

This clonotype was seen only a few times. This chain joins TRBV7-2 and TRBJ2-1; D is uncertain. The CDR3 covers 14 residues. Germline CDR1 is SGHTA and CDR2 is FQGNSA. Trimming took 0 bases from V and 7 from J, leaving 10 bases between them. The CDR3 DNA reads TGTGCCAGCAGCTTAGCCCAATATGGGAATGAGCAGTTCTTC. Translating it yields CASSLAQYGNEQFF.

The sample holds a few counts of this clonotype. CDR3 coding DNA: TGTGCCAGCGGTTTTTGGGGCGCTCCCGGAAACACCATATATTTT. It yields the protein CASGFWGAPGNTIYF. The rearrangement joins TRBV5-6 to TRBJ1-3, with D possibly being TRBD1 (5 bases). The CDR3 is 15 amino acids. Trimming stripped 7 bases from V and 4 bases from J, with 18 bases between. CDR1 SGHDT and CDR2 YYEEEE come from the germline V gene.

This clonotype has only a few counts. The chain links TRBV21-1 to TRBJ2-1. TRBV21-1 is tagged as a pseudogene. This CDR3 has 16 amino acids. The CDR3 sequence: CASSKNTRVGYNEQFF. DNA of the CDR3: TGTGCCAGCAGCAAAAATACCAGAGTAGGATACAATGAGCAGTTCTTC.

CDR3 DNA sequence: TGCGCCAGCAGCCAAGCGGGACAGGGGAGCCATGGCTACACCTTC. It is translated as CASSQAGQGSHGYTF. V is TRBV4-1 and J is TRBJ1-2; TRBD1 agrees at 10 bases. Trimming took 1 base from V and 6 from J; bases not matched to a gene: 5. This CDR3 contains 15 residues. Looked up from germline, CDR1 is MGHRA and CDR2 is YSYEKL.

This clonotype was seen at least ten times. The chain uses TRBV2 and TRBJ2-7, with 8 positions matching TRBD1. V lost 6 bases to trimming and J lost 3 bases; unmatched junction nucleotides: 4. CDR3 length: 13 amino acids. CDR1 is SNHLY and CDR2 is FYNNEI in the germline V gene. CDR3 in amino acids: CASRRQGNYEQYF. The CDR3 DNA sequence: TGTGCCAGCAGAAGACAGGGGAACTACGAGCAGTACTTC.

There are a few counts of this clonotype. The V gene is TRBV4-1, the J gene TRBJ2-7; 7 nucleotides line up with TRBD1. The germline CDR1 and CDR2 sequences are MGHRA and YSYEKL. Trimming cost V 2 bases and J 2 bases; bases outside gene matches: 6. The CDR3 spans 15 residues. The CDR3 sequence: CASSQRTGDAYEQYF. The CDR3 nucleotides read TGCGCCAGCAGCCAACGGACAGGAGACGCCTACGAGCAGTACTTC.

The CDR3 protein is CASSYRAGGYTF. The CDR3 DNA reads as TGTGCCAGCAGCTACAGGGCCGGGGGCTACACCTTC. The chain is built from TRBV12-3 or TRBV12-4 and TRBJ1-2, with D perhaps matching TRBD1 (6 bases). CDR3 size: 12 residues. V was pared by 6 bases and J by 8 bases, with 13 bases between.

The sample holds a few counts of this clonotype. This sequence joins TRBV28 and TRBJ1-6, with a weak D call TRBD1 (5 bases). Deletions cut 5 bases from V and 10 bases from J, with 15 bases between. Germline V gene lookup returns CDR1 MDHEN and CDR2 SYDVKM. There are 14 residues in the CDR3. The CDR3 region is CASSPSLGGSPLHF. The CDR3 nucleotides are TGTGCCAGCAGTCCCAGCCTCGGGGGGTCACCCCTCCACTTT.

This clonotype showed up just a few times. The chain couples TRBV5-1 to TRBJ2-1; maybe TRBD2 (6 bases). This CDR3 region has 16 residues. The V end was cut by 6 bases, the J end by 2 bases, with 18 bases between. Looked up from germline, CDR1 is SGHRS and CDR2 is YFSETQ. The CDR3 sequence is CASIREPGLTYNEQFF. CDR3 DNA sequence: TGCGCCAGCATTAGGGAACCGGGACTGACCTACAATGAGCAGTTCTTC.